The 9 T cell receptor beta chains below were found in one sample sequenced in a study of blood T cell repertoires in COVID-19. Produced via immunoSEQ multiplex PCR; TCRdb's table is partial and in-frame only. Of about 84,000 clones in the sample, under 85% were seen once. Material: peripheral blood. The receptors come from a woman of 80 years or more with acute or convalescent COVID-19.

The CDR3 nucleotides are TGTGCCAGCAGTGAAGCGACAGGTTCTCACACAGATACGCAGTATTTT. It yields the protein CASSEATGSHTDTQYF. The chain is built from TRBV2 and TRBJ2-3; D possibly corresponds to TRBD1 (6 bases). Per germline, CDR1 SNHLY and CDR2 FYNNEI. V was clipped by 0 bases and J by 2 bases, with 12 bases between them. The CDR3 totals 16 residues.

This chain connects TRBV5-1 to TRBJ2-2, with 7 bases matching TRBD2. Per the germline V gene, CDR1 is SGHRS and CDR2 is YFSETQ. V lost 0 bases to trimming and J lost 4 bases; unmatched junction nucleotides: 3. This CDR3 comprises 15 residues. In DNA, the CDR3 is TGCGCCAGCAGCTTGGATGGACTAGTCACCGGGGAGCTGTTTTTT. It translates to CASSLDGLVTGELFF.

This clone occurred once. J is TRBJ2-7 and V is TRBV6-5; 10 positions match TRBD2. Germline V gene data show CDR1 as MNHEY and CDR2 as SVGAGI. This CDR3 is 15 amino acids long. The V segment lost 7 bases and the J segment 3 bases; nucleotides outside the gene matches: 9. The CDR3 here is CASTAGLAVYYEQYF. The CDR3 DNA follows: TGTGCCAGCACCGCTGGACTAGCGGTCTACTACGAGCAGTACTTC.

The gene calls are TRBV10-2 and TRBJ2-1; possibly TRBD2 for D (5 bases). Germline CDR1 WSHSY, CDR2 SAAADI. This CDR3 is built from 12 residues. Trimming stripped 4 bases from V and 6 bases from J, with 7 bases between. The chain's CDR3 is CASSAGSNEQFF. CDR3 nucleotides: TGCGCCAGCAGTGCTGGGAGCAATGAGCAGTTCTTC.

This chain joins TRBV4-2 and TRBJ1-1; TRBD1 agrees at 8 bases. V was clipped by 2 bases and J by 1 base; unmatched bases: 3. There are 15 residues in the CDR3. Germline V gene lookup returns CDR1 LGHNA and CDR2 YNFKEQ. The CDR3 loop is CASSQWDRWNTEAFF. The CDR3 nucleotides are TGTGCCAGCAGCCAATGGGACAGGTGGAACACTGAAGCTTTCTTT.

The J gene is TRBJ2-7, the V gene TRBV7-2, with TRBD2 identical over 7 bases. V lost 2 bases, J lost 0 bases, and 4 bases stayed unmatched. The CDR3 is made up of 15 amino acids. Germline CDR1 reads SGHTA; CDR2 reads FQGNSA. The CDR3 reads CASSLSRGSSYEQYF. Written as DNA, the CDR3 is TGTGCCAGCAGCTTATCCCGCGGGAGCTCCTACGAGCAGTACTTC. Drawing the rest from reference TRBV7-2 and TRBJ2-7, the complete variable domain is GAGVSQSPSNKVTEKGKDVELRCDPISGHTALYWYRQSLGQGLEFLIYFQGNSAPDKSGLPSDRFSAERTGGSVSTLTIQRTQQEDSAVYLCASSLSRGSSYEQYFGPGTRLTVT.

The rearrangement joins TRBV6-1 to TRBJ2-7, with 9 bases fitting TRBD2. The CDR3 is 16 residues long. V was pared by 3 bases and J by 0 bases, with 6 bases of the junction left unmatched. Germline CDR1 is MNHNS and CDR2 is SASEGT. CDR3 loop: CASSETSGPNSYEQYF. CDR3 sequence (DNA): TGTGCCAGCAGTGAGACTAGCGGTCCGAACTCCTACGAGCAGTACTTC.

V and J are TRBV7-3 and TRBJ2-3, with a tentative D call TRBD2 (5 bases). The V gene lost 8 bases and the J gene lost 5 bases, with 8 bases spanning the gap. The CDR3 runs to 11 residues. Germline V lookup: CDR1 SGHTA, CDR2 FQGTGA. The CDR3 here is CASQEGDTQYF. CDR3 in DNA: TGTGCCAGCCAAGAGGGAGATACGCAGTATTTT.

This clone has a count of ten or more. The chain uses TRBV3-1 (or the pseudogene TRBV3-2) and TRBJ1-4, with D possibly TRBD1 on 6 matching bases. Germline loops: CDR1 LGHDT, CDR2 YNNKEL (reference sequence). The CDR3 is 14 amino acids. The V end was cut by 1 base, the J end by 10 bases, with 13 bases between. CDR3: CASSQGDRLGKLFF. CDR3 sequence (DNA): TGTGCCAGCAGCCAAGGCGACAGGCTTGGAAAACTGTTTTTT.